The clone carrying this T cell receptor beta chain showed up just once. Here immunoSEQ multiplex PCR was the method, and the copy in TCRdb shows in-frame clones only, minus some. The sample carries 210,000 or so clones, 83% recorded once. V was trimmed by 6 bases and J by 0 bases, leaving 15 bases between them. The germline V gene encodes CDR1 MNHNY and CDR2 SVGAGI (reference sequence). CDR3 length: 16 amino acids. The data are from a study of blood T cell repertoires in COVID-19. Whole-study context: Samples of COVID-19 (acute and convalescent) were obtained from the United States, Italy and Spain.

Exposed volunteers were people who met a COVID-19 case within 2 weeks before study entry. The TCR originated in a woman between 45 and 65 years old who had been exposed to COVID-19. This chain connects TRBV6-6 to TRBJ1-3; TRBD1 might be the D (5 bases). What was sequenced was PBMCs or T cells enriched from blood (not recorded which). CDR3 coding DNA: TGTGCCAGCAGCTTGACCCGTGGGGCCTCTGGAAACACCATATATTTT. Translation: CASSLTRGASGNTIYF.